Below are 29 T cell receptor beta chains sequenced from a single sample in a study of shared clonotypes between healthy human individuals. The table came from immunoSEQ multiplex PCR; TCRdb's copy has only in-frame clones and leaves some out. The table has around 2.5 million clones, approximately 93% seen once; the top ten hold about 0.38%. The sequenced sample was naive CD4+ T cells from PBMCs. Regarding subset: CD45RA+ positively selected. The receptors shown here come from a man younger than 30 in good health. Some clones in this sample may be carry-over from other donors' samples.

The J gene is TRBJ2-2, the V gene TRBV11-1; 10 bases agree with TRBD2. J lost 4 bases, V lost 3 bases, and 11 bases had no gene match. The CDR3 length is 18 residues. Germline V gene sequence: CDR1 SGHAT, CDR2 FQDESV (reference sequence). The CDR3 DNA reads as TGTGCCAGCAGCTTGGTTCTAGCGGGAGAAAGACCCACCGGGGAGCTGTTTTTT. It translates to CASSLVLAGERPTGELFF.

For this clone: Other DNA sequences of this sample code for an identical CDR3. The chain joins TRBV6-5 to TRBJ1-2, with D maybe TRBD1 (5 bases). Germline CDR1 MNHEY, CDR2 SVGAGI. With 6 bases removed from V and 8 bases from J, the gap between germline ends came to 16 bases. The CDR3 totals 13 residues. In DNA, the CDR3 is TGTGCCAGCAGGGGAACGGGGGGTGGCGGCTACACCTTC. Protein: CASRGTGGGGYTF.

The rearrangement links TRBV18 to TRBJ2-7; 9 positions agree with TRBD1. Germline V gives CDR1 KGHSH, CDR2 LQKENI. CDR3 length equals 14 residues. After removal of 6 bases from V and 4 bases from J, the junction contained 7 bases not matched to a gene. In nucleotides, the CDR3 is TGTGCCAGCTCGGCCGGGACAGGGATATACGAGCAGTACTTC. Its translation is CASSAGTGIYEQYF.

This clone occurred once. This chain uses TRBV6-1 with TRBJ2-5; D is unclear. The J call is in doubt because the DNA end fits TRBJ2-7 better. The CDR3 covers 14 residues. CDR1 and CDR2 (germline): MNHNS, SASEGT. The CDR3 is CASSPGRSLYEQYF. The CDR3 nucleotides are TGTGCCAGCAGCCCGGGCCGTTCCTTATACGAGCAGTACTTC.

The V call is TRBV4-3, the J call TRBJ1-1, with 8 bases identical to TRBD1. This CDR3 spans 16 amino acids. Per the germline V gene, CDR1 is LGHNA and CDR2 is YSLEER. Trimming took 0 bases from V and 7 from J; bases not matched to a gene: 10. The CDR3 spells CASSQDLRSGGHEAFF. The DNA for the CDR3 is TGCGCCAGCAGCCAAGATCTTAGGTCAGGGGGCCATGAAGCTTTCTTT.

This clone appeared a single time. Other DNA sequences in the same sample also yield this CDR3. The chain links TRBV30 to TRBJ2-7; D tentatively fits TRBD1 or TRBD2 (5 bases each). CDR1 and CDR2 (germline): GTSNPN, SVGIG (reference sequence). Deletions cut 1 base from V and 3 bases from J, with 10 bases between. The CDR3 is made up of 13 amino acids. CDR3 nucleotides: TGTGCCTGGAGTGGGGGGAGCAGCTACGAGCAGTACTTC. Protein: CAWSGGSSYEQYF.

This chain joins TRBV30 and TRBJ2-7, with D unresolved. V was trimmed by 0 bases and J by 3 bases, leaving 9 bases between them. Germline V gives CDR1 GTSNPN, CDR2 SVGIG (reference sequence). The CDR3 covers 13 residues. The CDR3 loop reads CAWSVRRRYEQYF. Written as DNA, the CDR3 is TGTGCCTGGAGTGTCCGTCGGCGCTACGAGCAGTACTTC.

The chain links TRBV6-4 to TRBJ1-2; D remains ambiguous. Germline V lookup: CDR1 MRHNA, CDR2 SNTAGT. V lost 4 bases and J 4 bases, leaving 16 bases between the germline ends. The CDR3 sequence is 15 residues long. In DNA form, the CDR3 reads TGTGCCAGCAGTGGAGAGGCAGATTCATCCTATGGCTACACCTTC. Residues: CASSGEADSSYGYTF.

The rearrangement links TRBV7-2 to TRBJ2-5; 9 bases fit TRBD2. This CDR3 comprises 15 residues. The germline gives CDR1 SGHTA, CDR2 FQGNSA. V lost 1 base and J lost 5; bases outside the gene matches: 5. The CDR3 region is CASSLVAGVRETQYF. DNA for the CDR3: TGTGCCAGCAGCTTAGTAGCGGGAGTACGGGAGACCCAGTACTTC. Complete variable domain (other parts from reference TRBV7-2 and TRBJ2-5): GAGVSQSPSNKVTEKGKDVELRCDPISGHTALYWYRQSLGQGLEFLIYFQGNSAPDKSGLPSDRFSAERTGGSVSTLTIQRTQQEDSAVYLCASSLVAGVRETQYFGPGTRLLVL.

The chain joins TRBV28 to TRBJ1-5, with D tentatively TRBD1 (6 bases). The CDR3 spans 15 residues. CDR1 and CDR2 (germline): MDHEN, SYDVKM. V lost 5 bases, J lost 6 bases, and 17 bases lay in between. The DNA for the CDR3 is TGTGCCAGCAGTCAACCCCTTGGGGGCGCTCAGCCCCAGCATTTT. Translation gives CASSQPLGGAQPQHF.

The rearrangement uses TRBV28 and TRBJ1-6, with TRBD1 identical over 10 bases. V lost 5 bases and J lost 7; bases outside the gene matches: 11. Germline-derived CDR1 and CDR2 are MDHEN and SYDVKM. The CDR3 length is 17 residues. Written as DNA, the CDR3 is TGTGCCAGCAGTCCCGAGGGACAGGGGCTTATGAATTCACCCCTCCACTTT. Translation: CASSPEGQGLMNSPLHF.

This clone was seen a single time. The chain links TRBV15 to TRBJ2-7; 12 positions agree with TRBD1. Germline V gene data show CDR1 as LNHNV and CDR2 as YYDKDF (reference sequence). The CDR3 contains 16 residues. J gave up 6 bases and V 3 bases, and 9 bases lay outside the gene matches. The CDR3 region is CATSSNRDRGRSEQYF. CDR3 DNA: TGTGCCACCAGCAGCAACCGGGACAGGGGGCGAAGCGAGCAGTACTTC.

Only one count was recorded for this clone. The V call is TRBV7-9, the J call TRBJ2-7; D not resolved. Trimming removed 5 bases at V and 1 base at J, with 21 bases between. This CDR3 is built from 17 residues. Germline CDR1 is SEHNR and CDR2 is FQNEAQ (reference sequence). CDR3 nucleotide sequence: TGTGCCAGCAGCCCTTGGGCCCTACCTAGGGAATCCTACGAGCAGTACTTC. Translation: CASSPWALPRESYEQYF.

This chain uses TRBV11-1 with TRBJ2-7; unclear D gene. Germline V gene lookup returns CDR1 SGHAT and CDR2 FQDESV (reference sequence). The CDR3 is made up of 14 amino acids. V lost 5 bases and J 0 bases, leaving 11 bases between the germline ends. The CDR3 reads CASSTREDSYEQYF. CDR3 DNA: TGTGCCAGCAGCACTCGCGAGGACTCCTACGAGCAGTACTTC.

The chain combines TRBV27 with TRBJ2-5; TRBD2 matches 9 bases. J gave up 5 bases and V 6 bases, and 10 bases lay outside the gene matches. The CDR3 sequence is 15 residues long. From germline, CDR1 is MNHEY and CDR2 SMNVEV (reference sequence). CDR3 in DNA: TGTGCCAGCAGCCGACTGGCGGGAGGGGGTGAGACCCAGTACTTC. As protein: CASSRLAGGGETQYF.

The V gene is TRBV9, the J gene TRBJ2-5, with no clear D. V gave up 4 bases and J gave up 10 bases, with 20 bases separating them. Germline CDR1 is SGDLS and CDR2 is YYNGEE. This CDR3 region has 14 residues. In DNA form, the CDR3 reads TGTGCCAGCAGCCCCCAAGATCGGTCTGTGGACCAGTACTTC. The encoded protein is CASSPQDRSVDQYF.

This clone was seen a single time. The chain is built from TRBV5-1 and TRBJ1-2; 9 nucleotides match TRBD1. V dropped 1 base and J dropped 7; count of bases not matched to a gene: 5. Germline CDR1 SGHRS, CDR2 YFSETQ. CDR3 length: 14 amino acids. The CDR3 DNA reads as TGCGCCAGCAGCTTGACCGGGACAGGGTTTGGCTACACCTTC. This codes for CASSLTGTGFGYTF.

CDR3: CASSLVGTGGSGNTIYF. The CDR3 nucleotides are TGTGCCAGCAGCTTGGTTGGGACAGGGGGCTCTGGAAACACCATATATTTT. The chain uses TRBV5-8 and TRBJ1-3, with 11 bases matching TRBD1. J was trimmed by 0 bases and V by 0 bases; bases with no gene match: 2. Germline V CDR1 and CDR2: SGHTS, YDEGEE. The CDR3 extends over 17 amino acids.

This chain connects TRBV7-2 to TRBJ1-2; weak D call: TRBD1 (5 bases). Germline V gives CDR1 SGHTA, CDR2 FQGNSA. The CDR3 contains 15 residues. V was pared by 5 bases and J by 6 bases, with 19 bases between. This CDR3 is CASSTRAPLGNGYTF. CDR3 in DNA: TGTGCCAGCAGCACCAGGGCCCCTCTAGGGAATGGCTACACCTTC.

The CDR3 protein is CASSPNWGAVGYNEQFF. As DNA, the CDR3 is TGTGCCAGCAGCCCAAACTGGGGGGCAGTCGGGTACAATGAGCAGTTCTTC. J is TRBJ2-1 and V is TRBV7-9, with D possibly called TRBD1 or TRBD2 (6 bases each). From germline, CDR1 is SEHNR and CDR2 FQNEAQ (reference sequence). The ends were cut back, 5 bases at V and 4 bases at J, with 21 bases in the middle. This CDR3 comprises 17 residues.

As regards this clone: This sequence may be a read error, since a much larger clone differs from it by one base. Other DNA variants within this sample encode the same CDR3. V is TRBV5-1 and J is TRBJ2-3; the D is unclear. This CDR3 comprises 12 residues. V was cut by 0 bases and J by 3 bases, with 2 bases left in between. CDR1 SGHRS and CDR2 YFSETQ come from the germline V gene. The CDR3 loop is CASSLDTDTQYF. The CDR3 DNA sequence: TGCGCCAGCAGCTTGGATACAGATACGCAGTATTTT.

J is TRBJ1-1 and V is TRBV6-6; no definite D call. Germline lookup yields CDR1 MNHNY and CDR2 SVGAGI (reference sequence). This CDR3 has 13 amino acids. V was cut by 7 bases and J by 4 bases, with 13 bases left in between. The CDR3 region has the DNA TGTGCCAGCATCTCACCTCCGGGCACTGAAGCTTTCTTT. Amino acid sequence: CASISPPGTEAFF.

This chain links TRBV4-2 with TRBJ2-3, with TRBD2 matching 10 bases. Germline V gene data show CDR1 as LGHNA and CDR2 as YNFKEQ. The CDR3 totals 17 residues. V lost 1 base, J lost 2 bases, and 6 bases stayed unmatched. The CDR3 sequence is CASSQGLAGESTDTQYF. The CDR3 bases are TGTGCCAGCAGCCAAGGGCTAGCGGGAGAGTCCACAGATACGCAGTATTTT.

V gene TRBV18 combines with J gene TRBJ2-3; D is possibly TRBD2 (5 bases). This CDR3 is built from 14 residues. Germline V lookup: CDR1 KGHSH, CDR2 LQKENI. Trimming pared 3 bases from V and 2 bases from J, leaving 9 bases between. As DNA, the CDR3 is TGTGCCAGCTCACCCCGACTAATCACAGATACGCAGTATTTT. This codes for CASSPRLITDTQYF.

The V and J genes are TRBV5-1 and TRBJ2-5; D assignment may be TRBD1 or TRBD2 (6 bases each). In germline, CDR1 is SGHRS, CDR2 YFSETQ. V lost 4 bases and J 5 bases, leaving 24 bases between the germline ends. The CDR3 is 17 residues long. CDR3 amino acids: CASSLEGGAMVEETQYF. The DNA for the CDR3 is TGCGCCAGCAGCCTAGAGGGGGGCGCGATGGTTGAGGAGACCCAGTACTTC.

The chain employs TRBV19 and TRBJ1-1; perhaps TRBD1 as D (6 bases). The CDR3 is 14 amino acids. Germline assignment: CDR1 LNHDA and CDR2 SQIVND (reference sequence). V lost 3 bases and J 5 bases, leaving 13 bases between the germline ends. CDR3 region: CASSILGANTEAFF. CDR3 bases: TGTGCCAGTAGTATTCTGGGGGCGAATACTGAAGCTTTCTTT.

The V call is TRBV28, the J call TRBJ1-2; 9 positions match TRBD1. The CDR3 contains 15 residues. Losses at the gene ends were 1 base for V and 5 bases for J; bases not matched to a gene: 5. CDR1 is MDHEN, CDR2 SYDVKM, per germline. Here the CDR3 DNA reads TGTGCCAGCAGTTTATTATCGACAGGGGGGTATGGCTACACCTTC. It yields the protein CASSLLSTGGYGYTF.

This chain joins TRBV28 and TRBJ2-5; 9 bases are shared with TRBD1. J lost 4 bases, V lost 6 bases, and 9 bases had no gene match. Germline V gene sequence: CDR1 MDHEN, CDR2 SYDVKM. The CDR3 runs 15 residues. In DNA form, the CDR3 reads TGTGCCAGCAGGATTATTGGGACAGGGTCAGAGACCCAGTACTTC. This encodes CASRIIGTGSETQYF.

The chain carries TRBV7-8 and TRBJ2-3; no clear D gene. This CDR3 has 15 residues. V lost 0 bases, J lost 6 bases, and 13 bases lay in between. Germline CDR1 and CDR2: SGHVS and FQNEAQ. CDR3 bases: TGTGCCAGCAGCTTAGCGGGTTCATCTTCGGATACGCAGTATTTT. This translates into CASSLAGSSSDTQYF.